The 21 T cell receptor beta chains presented below share a single source sample, sequenced in a study of spatial heterogeneity in lung cancer. TCRdb used MiXCR to reprocess the 5' RACE reads, holding one entry per CDR3 protein. The sample lists tens of thousands of distinct CDR3 sequences; roughly 8.1% were seen once. This sample's time point: blood at routine non-recurrence follow-up after resection. From tumor, nontumor lung or frozen PBMC, whole RNA was taken unsorted for sequencing. The sample consisted of PBMCs, taken at follow-up. All receptors come from a female donor with early-stage non-small cell lung cancer.

This clonotype was observed a few times. CDR3 in amino acids: CASSTNRGSTDTQYF. In DNA, the CDR3 is TGTGCCAGCAGTACCAACAGGGGAAGCACAGATACGCAGTATTTT. The chain carries TRBV28 and TRBJ2-3; 7 nucleotides match TRBD1. This CDR3 contains 15 residues. J lost 0 bases, V lost 5 bases, and 5 bases had no gene match. Looked up from germline, CDR1 is MDHEN and CDR2 is SYDVKM.

This clonotype has only a few counts. V usage is TRBV9 and J usage is TRBJ1-1, with 8 nucleotides matching TRBD1. The trim removed 3 bases at V and 1 base at J, leaving 5 bases unmatched. The CDR3 runs 15 residues. Germline CDR1 reads SGDLS; CDR2 reads YYNGEE. This CDR3 is CASSASTGANTEAFF. The CDR3, as DNA: TGTGCCAGCAGCGCGTCGACAGGGGCGAACACTGAAGCTTTCTTT.

The sample holds many counts of this clonotype. The rearrangement joins TRBV27 to TRBJ2-7, with 7 bases fitting TRBD1. The CDR3 loop spans 14 amino acids. V was clipped by 7 bases and J by 1 base; unmatched bases: 7. CDR1 and CDR2 (germline): MNHEY, SMNVEV (reference sequence). The DNA of the CDR3 is TGTGCCAGCACCTTAGACAGGGATTCCTACGAGCAGTACTTC. Protein: CASTLDRDSYEQYF.

This clonotype was seen ten or more times. The V gene is TRBV7-9, the J gene TRBJ2-3; 9 nucleotides line up with TRBD2. V trimming: 2 bases; J trimming: 6 bases; junction bases outside the gene matches: 6. From germline, CDR1 is SEHNR and CDR2 FQNEAQ (reference sequence). The CDR3 contains 15 residues. In nucleotides, the CDR3 is TGTGCCAGCAGCTTACTAGCGGGGCTTGGGGATACGCAGTATTTT. Its protein is CASSLLAGLGDTQYF.

Many counts were recorded for this clonotype. This chain connects TRBV7-2 to TRBJ2-3; 7 bases map to TRBD2. This CDR3 spans 17 amino acids. Germline trimming cut 1 base from V and 2 bases from J; bases unmatched to any gene: 9. Germline values: CDR1 SGHTA, CDR2 FQGNSA. CDR3 DNA: TGTGCCAGCAGCTTAGGCCCTAGCGGACTCACCACAGATACGCAGTATTTT. Protein: CASSLGPSGLTTDTQYF.

This clonotype was detected ten times or more. The chain couples TRBV6-2 or TRBV6-3 to TRBJ2-5; unclear D gene. Germline V CDR1 and CDR2: MNHEY, SVGEGT. Trimming cost V 6 bases and J 1 base, with 12 bases left between them. The CDR3 runs to 14 residues. In nucleotides, the CDR3 is TGTGCCAGCAGGTCGTCGTGGACCCAAGAGACCCAGTACTTC. Translated, it gives CASRSSWTQETQYF.

This clonotype was observed many times. The CDR3 coding sequence is TGTGCCAGCAGTTTTGCCGTGTGGGCGGGGGGGCCGGTATACAATGAGCAGTTCTTC. The encoded protein is CASSFAVWAGGPVYNEQFF. The rearrangement links TRBV27 to TRBJ2-1; 9 nucleotides align to TRBD2. The CDR3 has 19 amino acids. Germline CDR1 and CDR2: MNHEY and SMNVEV (reference sequence). Trimming took 3 bases from V and 4 from J; bases not matched to a gene: 16.

This clonotype was picked up many times. V gene TRBV5-1 combines with J gene TRBJ2-1, with TRBD1 identical over 7 bases. The CDR3 contains 16 residues. Germline CDR1 and CDR2: SGHRS and YFSETQ. J lost 0 bases, V lost 3 bases, and 6 bases had no gene match. The chain's CDR3 is CASSSTGSVSYNEQFF. The CDR3, as DNA: TGCGCCAGCAGCTCGACAGGGAGCGTCTCCTACAATGAGCAGTTCTTC.

V and J are TRBV19 and TRBJ1-5; TRBD1 might be the D (6 bases). The CDR3 is 15 residues long. V was trimmed by 1 base and J by 9 bases, leaving 16 bases between them. The germline V gene has CDR1 LNHDA and CDR2 SQIVND (reference sequence). CDR3 bases: TGTGCCAGTAGTATAGGGCGGACAGCTCCAGGGCCCCAGCATTTT. This gives the protein CASSIGRTAPGPQHF.

This clonotype was detected many times. The chain links TRBV3-1 to TRBJ2-1; TRBD2 aligns across 8 bases. V shed 6 bases, J shed 6 bases, and the junction held 10 bases outside the gene matches. The CDR3 runs to 15 residues. Germline CDR1 and CDR2: LGHDT and YNNKEL (reference sequence). DNA of the CDR3: TGTGCCAGCAGGCCTTTAGCGGGGACCTCCAATGAGCAGTTCTTC. Amino acids: CASRPLAGTSNEQFF.

Ten or more counts support this clonotype. This sequence joins TRBV20-1 and TRBJ2-3; weak D call: TRBD2 (5 bases). With 6 bases removed from V and 2 bases from J, the gap between germline ends came to 15 bases. The CDR3 has 14 residues. Germline assignment: CDR1 DFQATT and CDR2 SNEGSKA (reference sequence). This CDR3 is CSATTEGFTDTQYF. Written as DNA, the CDR3 is TGCAGTGCAACGACTGAGGGCTTCACAGATACGCAGTATTTT.

The chain carries TRBV6-6 and TRBJ2-1; 12 bases are shared with TRBD2. The length of the CDR3 is 14 residues. Trimming took 8 bases from V and 7 from J; bases not matched to a gene: 6. Germline CDR1 and CDR2: MNHNY and SVGAGI (reference sequence). DNA of the CDR3: TGTGCCAGCGTACTAGCGGGGGGTACAAATGAGCAGTTCTTC. The encoded protein is CASVLAGGTNEQFF.

This clonotype has a handful of counts. The genes are TRBV10-1 and TRBJ2-3; D gene ambiguous. CDR1 is WNHNN, CDR2 SYGVQD, per germline (reference sequence). Trimming removed 3 bases from V and 1 base from J, with 11 bases in between. The CDR3 contains 15 residues. CDR3 in DNA: TGCGCCAGCAGTGATGGCGGCCCGGGCACAGATACGCAGTATTTT. It is translated as CASSDGGPGTDTQYF.

This clonotype was seen many times. In nucleotides, the CDR3 is TGTGCCAGCTCACCCCGGACACAGAATCAGCCCCAGCATTTT. This codes for CASSPRTQNQPQHF. The rearrangement uses TRBV18 and TRBJ1-5; D is possibly TRBD1 (5 bases). The germline V gene encodes CDR1 KGHSH and CDR2 LQKENI. This CDR3 region has 14 residues. The ends were cut back, 3 bases at V and 4 bases at J, with 10 bases in the middle.

This clonotype was observed many times. The V call is TRBV7-3, the J call TRBJ2-3; 8 positions agree with TRBD1. The V segment lost 4 bases and the J segment 0 bases; nucleotides outside the gene matches: 3. This CDR3 has 15 residues. Germline assignment: CDR1 SGHTA and CDR2 FQGTGA. The CDR3 DNA follows: TGTGCCAGCAGCTCAACAGGGGGTAGCACAGATACGCAGTATTTT. Translation: CASSSTGGSTDTQYF.

There are many counts of this clonotype. The gene calls are TRBV29-1 and TRBJ2-3; D uncertain. The germline V gene has CDR1 SQVTM and CDR2 ANQGSEA. This CDR3 region has 14 residues. V dropped 4 bases and J dropped 1 base, with 12 bases sitting between them. CDR3 sequence reads: CSVGVSGGTDTQYF. CDR3 sequence (DNA): TGCAGCGTTGGAGTAAGTGGCGGCACAGATACGCAGTATTTT.

This clonotype was observed a few times. The chain carries TRBV7-2 and TRBJ2-5; 8 bases are shared with TRBD2. CDR3 length: 13 amino acids. Germline V gives CDR1 SGHTA, CDR2 FQGNSA. V was pared by 1 base and J by 8 bases, with 3 bases of the junction left unmatched. CDR3 loop: CASSLELAGTQYF. As DNA, the CDR3 is TGTGCCAGCAGCTTAGAGCTAGCGGGCACCCAGTACTTC.

This clonotype showed up just a few times. It is unclear where the CDR3 begins or ends on the DNA, so no DNA is shown, and the CDR3 is as TCRdb lists it. The V and J genes are TRBV7-5 and TRBJ2-7; TRBD1 is the table's D call and was not checked against the DNA. TRBV7-5 is a listed pseudogene. From its first to its last residue, the CDR3 has 21 amino acids. CDR3 protein: CISVPEALRTPGQLPTYEQYF.

The rearrangement joins TRBV28 to TRBJ1-1; D is undetermined. The germline gives CDR1 MDHEN, CDR2 SYDVKM. The CDR3 runs to 12 residues. Deletions cut 5 bases from V and 4 bases from J, with 8 bases between. In DNA form, the CDR3 reads TGTGCCAGCAGTGGCCACCTCACTGAAGCTTTCTTT. Amino acids: CASSGHLTEAFF.

This clonotype was observed a few times. V and J are TRBV6-1 and TRBJ2-1; possibly TRBD2 for D (5 bases). Trimming removed 7 bases from V and 4 bases from J, with 11 bases in between. Germline V lookup: CDR1 MNHNS, CDR2 SASEGT. This CDR3 is 13 amino acids long. The CDR3 is CASTRTYYNEQFF. The CDR3 DNA is TGTGCCAGCACCCGGACTTATTACAATGAGCAGTTCTTC.

This clonotype was recorded many times. The rearrangement links TRBV12-3 or TRBV12-4 to TRBJ1-5; possibly TRBD1 for D (6 bases). The CDR3 is 16 amino acids. Trimming pared 3 bases from V and 3 bases from J, leaving 15 bases between. CDR3 in DNA: TGTGCCAGCAGTTTCAGGGGCGGAGGTATCAATCAGCCCCAGCATTTT. This translates into CASSFRGGGINQPQHF.